Listed below are T cell receptor beta chains from one sample, sequenced in a study of cytomegalovirus exposure and HLA in healthy donors. Measured with immunoSEQ multiplex PCR; TCRdb has only the in-frame clones, and not every one. The data show around 160,000 clones, about 73% seen once. Sequenced input: PBMCs. The receptor set was obtained from a man between 40 and 49 years old in good health and CMV-seropositive. Both conserved end residues are part of each CDR3. Each record gives: clone size, D gene, V gene, J gene, CDR3 protein, CDR3 DNA. A D gene is named only where the DNA matches it firmly. The size of a clone is reported for some rows only, either as once, few or many, or as a class for expanded clones.

>-|-|TRBV5-8|TRBJ2-1
CASSFRKHLEQFF
TGTGCCAGCAGCTTTCGCAAGCATCTTGAGCAGTTCTTC
>-|-|TRBV6-1|TRBJ1-3
CASSLDRGNTIYF
TGTGCCAGCAGTCTTGACAGGGGAAACACCATATATTTT
>few|-|TRBV4-2|TRBJ2-5
CASSLGAAQYF
TGTGCCAGCAGCCTAGGGGCCGCCCAGTACTTC
>-|-|TRBV21-1|TRBJ2-7
CASSAHGDGGREGLGKSYEQYF
TGTGCCAGCAGCGCTCACGGAGATGGCGGGAGGGAGGGACTTGGAAAATCCTACGAGCAGTACTTC
>-|TRBD1|TRBV19|TRBJ2-5
CASSPGDRLAGTQYF
TGTGCCAGTAGTCCCGGGGACAGGCTCGCGGGGACCCAGTACTTC
>-|-|TRBV7-2|TRBJ2-3
CASSLGARASTDTQYF
TGTGCCAGCAGCTTAGGAGCCAGGGCTAGCACAGATACGCAGTATTTT
>-|-|TRBV9|TRBJ1-1
CASSVAWTGGEAFF
TGTGCCAGCAGCGTAGCCTGGACGGGGGGTGAAGCTTTCTTT
>-|TRBD1|TRBV5-1|TRBJ1-2
CASSELGQAINYGYTF
TGCGCCAGCAGCGAGCTCGGACAGGCCATTAACTATGGCTACACCTTC
>-|TRBD2|TRBV7-2|TRBJ2-5
CASSLGLAGEGAQYF
TGTGCCAGCAGCTTAGGGCTAGCGGGAGAGGGGGCCCAGTACTTC
>-|TRBD1|TRBV19|TRBJ1-2
CASTVLGTGFGYTF
TGTGCCAGTACCGTTTTGGGGACAGGTTTTGGCTACACCTTC
>-|TRBD2|TRBV10-3|TRBJ2-1
CAISGLAGVNEQFF
TGTGCCATCAGTGGACTAGCGGGAGTCAATGAGCAGTTCTTC
>-|TRBD2|TRBV5-1|TRBJ2-1
CASSGGRGGDEQFF
TGCGCCAGCAGCGGGGGGAGGGGAGGGGATGAGCAGTTCTTC
>-|-|TRBV7-9|TRBJ1-2
CASSPSGANYGYTF
TGTGCCAGCAGCCCTAGCGGGGCTAACTATGGCTACACCTTC
>-|-|TRBV5-1|TRBJ2-2
CASSLTVNTGELFF
TGCGCCAGCAGCCTGACAGTCAACACCGGGGAGCTGTTTTTT
>-|-|TRBV27|TRBJ2-1
CASRIGTRSYNEQFF
TGTGCCAGCAGGATAGGGACTCGCTCCTACAATGAGCAGTTCTTC
>-|-|TRBV9|TRBJ1-6
CASSLGQLRGNNSPLHF
TGTGCCAGCAGCCTTGGACAGCTAAGGGGAAATAATTCACCCCTCCACTTT
>few|-|TRBV7-9|TRBJ2-7
CASSYSTYEQYF
TGTGCCAGCAGCTACAGTACCTACGAGCAGTACTTC
>-|-|TRBV6-4|TRBJ2-1
CASSEGAHPGNEQFF
TGTGCCAGCAGTGAAGGGGCCCACCCAGGCAATGAGCAGTTCTTC
>-|-|TRBV18|TRBJ1-2
CASSPGTNYGYTF
TGTGCCAGCTCACCCGGGACAAACTATGGCTACACCTTC
>few|-|TRBV13|TRBJ2-5
CASGQGKETQYF
TGTGCCAGCGGGCAGGGGAAAGAGACCCAGTACTTC
>-|-|TRBV7-2|TRBJ2-5
CASSLGGRRETQYF
TGTGCCAGCAGCTTAGGAGGGCGGAGGGAGACCCAGTACTTC
>-|-|TRBV4-1|TRBJ1-1
CASSEVGRPSNEAFF
TGCGCCAGCAGCGAAGTGGGGCGGCCCTCAAATGAAGCTTTCTTT
>-|TRBD1|TRBV14|TRBJ1-1
CASSDRTGFNTEAFF
TGTGCCAGCAGCGACCGGACAGGCTTTAACACTGAAGCTTTCTTT
>-|TRBD1|TRBV4-1|TRBJ1-1
CASSQAGTAGVEAFF
TGCGCCAGCAGCCAAGCCGGGACAGCGGGCGTAGAAGCTTTCTTT
>-|-|TRBV6-5|TRBJ2-7
CASSYSVGEQYF
TGTGCCAGCAGTTACTCTGTCGGCGAGCAGTACTTC
>-|-|TRBV5-1|TRBJ2-7
CASSHSGEQYF
TGCGCCAGCAGCCACTCGGGCGAGCAGTACTTC
>-|-|TRBV2|TRBJ2-7
CASRPSGYEQYF
TGTGCCAGCCGACCGTCAGGCTACGAGCAGTACTTC
>-|TRBD2|TRBV19|TRBJ2-1
CASTGGRDNEQFF
TGTGCGAGTACCGGCGGGAGGGATAATGAGCAGTTCTTC
>-|TRBD1|TRBV28|TRBJ2-3
CASKTRDRVADTQYF
TGTGCCAGCAAAACCAGGGACAGGGTGGCAGATACGCAGTATTTT
>-|-|TRBV11-2|TRBJ1-1
CASSLERGTTEAFF
TGTGCCAGCAGCTTAGAGCGGGGAACCACTGAAGCTTTCTTT
>-|TRBD2|TRBV19|TRBJ2-1
CASTTSGSSYNEQFF
TGTGCCAGTACCACGAGCGGGAGCTCCTACAATGAGCAGTTCTTC
>-|TRBD1|TRBV18|TRBJ2-2
CASSPPGQGAHTGELFF
TGTGCCAGCTCACCACCGGGACAGGGGGCACACACCGGGGAGCTGTTTTTT
>many|-|TRBV6-5|TRBJ1-2
CASSPSFTSVGYTF
TGTGCCAGCAGCCCATCTTTCACTTCCGTTGGCTACACCTTC
>-|TRBD1|TRBV5-1|TRBJ2-7
CASSLGGTGGSYEQYF
TGCGCCAGCAGCTTGGGTGGGACAGGGGGATCCTACGAGCAGTACTTC
>-|-|TRBV18|TRBJ1-6
CASSPLQESSPLHF
TGTGCCAGCTCACCACTACAGGAAAGTTCACCCCTCCACTTT
>-|-|TRBV29-1|TRBJ1-1
CSVEDRNTEAFF
TGCAGCGTGGAGGACAGGAACACTGAAGCTTTCTTT
>-|TRBD1|TRBV5-6|TRBJ1-5
CASSSRQGAKPNQPQHF
TGTGCCAGCAGCTCCAGACAGGGGGCAAAACCCAATCAGCCCCAGCATTTT
>-|-|TRBV29-1|TRBJ2-3
CSVEDFTDTQYF
TGCAGCGTTGAAGACTTCACAGATACGCAGTATTTT
>-|TRBD1|TRBV18|TRBJ2-7
CASSPLIPSGTGASRSYEQYF
TGTGCCAGCTCACCTCTGATCCCTTCCGGGACAGGGGCTTCCAGGTCCTACGAGCAGTACTTC
>-|-|TRBV7-9|TRBJ2-2
CASSSPTGQHTGELFF
TGTGCCAGCAGCTCCCCGACAGGACAGCACACCGGGGAGCTGTTTTTT
>few|TRBD1|TRBV19|TRBJ1-3
CASTYGGTAGNTIYF
TGTGCCAGTACCTATGGCGGGACAGCTGGAAACACCATATATTTT
>-|TRBD2|TRBV11-3|TRBJ2-1
CASSYSGKEQFF
TGTGCCAGCAGCTATAGCGGGAAAGAGCAGTTCTTC
>-|-|TRBV5-6|TRBJ1-2
CASSPGTHYGYTF
TGTGCCAGCAGCCCGGGGACACACTATGGCTACACCTTC
>-|-|TRBV30|TRBJ1-1
CQVRIYTEAFF
TGTCAAGTCAGAATCTACACTGAAGCTTTCTTT
>few|TRBD2|TRBV18|TRBJ2-7
CASSPRALAGGYEQYF
TGTGCCAGCTCACCACGTGCCCTAGCGGGAGGGTACGAGCAGTACTTC
>-|-|TRBV30|TRBJ1-1
CAWSDADKAFSMNTEAFF
TGTGCCTGGAGTGACGCGGATAAGGCATTCTCCATGAACACTGAAGCTTTCTTT
>-|-|TRBV7-6|TRBJ2-7
CASSLGGIYEQYF
TGTGCCAGCAGCTTAGGCGGGATTTACGAGCAGTACTTC
>-|TRBD1|TRBV6-5|TRBJ2-1
CASSSTGGFGNEQFF
TGTGCCAGCAGTTCTACAGGGGGCTTTGGGAATGAGCAGTTCTTC
>few|-|TRBV11-2|TRBJ1-2
CASRENYGYTF
TGTGCCAGCAGGGAGAACTATGGCTACACCTTC